The next 25 T cell receptor beta chains were all read from a single sample in a study of radiotherapy plus CTLA-4 blockade in lung cancer. The method was immunoSEQ multiplex PCR; TCRdb's version includes in-frame clones alone and lacks a portion of them. The profile covers 95,000 to 150,000 clones, with more than 80% appearing a single time and 5.5% to 7% taken by the ten largest. Sequencing used peripheral blood, obtained from a patient treated with radiotherapy plus ipilimumab. Every receptor here comes from a human donor with non-small cell lung cancer that progressed on radiotherapy plus ipilimumab.

The rearrangement joins TRBV5-1 to TRBJ2-5, with D unresolved. The CDR3 spans 13 residues. Trimming shortened V by 0 bases and J by 9 bases, and 12 bases separated the two germline ends. The germline gives CDR1 SGHRS, CDR2 YFSETQ. The CDR3 DNA reads TGCGCCAGCAGCTTGGCGCCCTACGGGCCCCAGTACTTC. Protein sequence: CASSLAPYGPQYF.

The CDR3 region has the DNA TGTGCCAGCAGTTTCGGGCGGAGCACAGATACGCAGTATTTT. Its translation is CASSFGRSTDTQYF. The rearrangement joins TRBV9 to TRBJ2-3, with D hard to call. In germline, CDR1 is SGDLS, CDR2 YYNGEE. The CDR3 is made up of 14 amino acids. V lost 5 bases, J lost 0 bases, and 10 bases lay in between.

The V and J genes are TRBV7-8 and TRBJ2-3; D might be TRBD2 (5 bases). The ends were cut back, 2 bases at V and 4 bases at J, with 13 bases in the middle. Germline V CDR1 and CDR2: SGHVS, FQNEAQ. The length of the CDR3 is 15 residues. CDR3 sequence: CASSLPLALPDTQYF. CDR3 nucleotide sequence: TGTGCCAGCAGCTTACCTTTAGCGCTACCAGATACGCAGTATTTT.

The chain joins TRBV6-6 to TRBJ2-7; 7 bases match TRBD1. The V gene end was trimmed by 6 bases and the J gene end by 1 base; junction bases not matched to a gene: 6. The germline gives CDR1 MNHNY, CDR2 SVGAGI (reference sequence). The CDR3 has 14 residues. As DNA, the CDR3 is TGTGCCAGCAGGGAGCCGGGACAGTCCTACGAGCAGTACTTC. It encodes CASREPGQSYEQYF.

The chain links TRBV7-2 to TRBJ1-1; D gene ambiguous. CDR3 length equals 15 residues. Trimming removed 1 base from V and 1 base from J, with 10 bases in between. Germline V gene lookup returns CDR1 SGHTA and CDR2 FQGNSA. The CDR3 here is CASSLERMTNTEAFF. The CDR3 DNA follows: TGTGCCAGCAGCTTAGAACGGATGACGAACACTGAAGCTTTCTTT.

CDR3 in amino acids: CASSLEVGGYTF. The CDR3, as DNA: TGCGCCAGCAGCTTGGAAGTTGGTGGCTACACCTTC. The rearrangement joins TRBV5-1 to TRBJ1-2; D unresolved. CDR1 SGHRS and CDR2 YFSETQ come from the germline V gene. The CDR3 spans 12 residues. V lost 0 bases and J 7 bases, leaving 7 bases between the germline ends.

V and J are TRBV6-1 and TRBJ2-3; 9 bases are a match to TRBD2. The CDR3 totals 15 residues. J lost 8 bases, V lost 0 bases, and 6 bases had no gene match. From germline, CDR1 is MNHNS and CDR2 SASEGT. The CDR3 spells CASSEAPSGTGTQYF. The CDR3 DNA sequence: TGTGCCAGCAGTGAAGCGCCTAGCGGGACTGGTACGCAGTATTTT.

The chain combines TRBV2 with TRBJ2-1, with D tentatively TRBD2 (6 bases). The CDR3 contains 14 residues. Per germline, CDR1 SNHLY and CDR2 FYNNEI. Trimming cost V 0 bases and J 7 bases, with 10 bases left between them. As DNA, the CDR3 is TGTGCCAGCAGTGAAGCGGGCGGAGGGAATGAGCAGTTCTTC. Amino acids: CASSEAGGGNEQFF.

This chain connects TRBV7-9 to TRBJ1-1; D gene unclear. Germline V lookup: CDR1 SEHNR, CDR2 FQNEAQ (reference sequence). The CDR3 is 13 residues long. Trimming removed 5 bases at V and 4 bases at J, with 11 bases between. CDR3 in amino acids: CASSRDTGTEAFF. The CDR3 bases are TGTGCCAGCAGCCGCGACACGGGCACTGAAGCTTTCTTT.

The gene calls are TRBV9 and TRBJ2-7, with D perhaps matching TRBD1 or TRBD2 (5 bases each). Trimming removed 3 bases from V and 1 base from J, with 14 bases in between. The germline V gene encodes CDR1 SGDLS and CDR2 YYNGEE. The CDR3 is 15 residues long. This CDR3 is CASSAGTGWSYEQYF. The CDR3 DNA reads TGTGCCAGCAGCGCTGGGACCGGGTGGTCCTACGAGCAGTACTTC. Together with reference TRBV9 and TRBJ2-7, the CDR3 gives the full variable domain: DSGVTQTPKHLITATGQRVTLRCSPRSGDLSVYWYQQSLDQGLQFLIQYYNGEERAKGNILERFSAQQFPDLHSELNLSSLELGDSALYFCASSAGTGWSYEQYFGPGTRLTVT.

V gene TRBV29-1 combines with J gene TRBJ2-3; no definite D call. Trimming removed 6 bases at V and 11 bases at J, with 18 bases between. CDR3 size: 12 residues. Germline V CDR1 and CDR2: SQVTM, ANQGSEA. CDR3 sequence: CSVSGYYVEQYF. In DNA, the CDR3 is TGCAGCGTCTCAGGCTACTACGTGGAGCAGTATTTT.

The chain is built from TRBV7-6 and TRBJ2-1, with a possible D match to TRBD2 (6 bases). Germline loops: CDR1 SGHVS, CDR2 FNYEAQ. Trimming took 1 base from V and 3 from J, leaving 10 bases between them. The CDR3 has 15 residues. CDR3 region: CASSLDAGNYNEQFF. In nucleotides, the CDR3 is TGTGCCAGCAGCTTAGATGCGGGAAACTACAATGAGCAGTTCTTC. Full variable domain (outside the CDR3, taken from reference TRBV7-6 and TRBJ2-1): GAGVSQSPRYKVTKRGQDVALRCDPISGHVSLYWYRQALGQGPEFLTYFNYEAQQDKSGLPNDRFSAERPEGSISTLTIQRTEQRDSAMYRCASSLDAGNYNEQFFGPGTRLTVL.

The V and J genes are TRBV19 and TRBJ2-3; 11 positions agree with TRBD2. The CDR3 totals 17 residues. With V trimmed by 7 bases and J by 3 bases, 12 bases remained unmatched. The germline V gene has CDR1 LNHDA and CDR2 SQIVND (reference sequence). CDR3 protein: CASTPGLADPRTDTQYF. In nucleotides, the CDR3 is TGTGCCAGTACCCCGGGACTAGCGGACCCCAGAACAGATACGCAGTATTTT.

The gene calls are TRBV18 and TRBJ2-7; maybe TRBD1 (5 bases). CDR3 size: 13 residues. V was shortened by 2 bases and J by 4 bases, with 9 bases between the two germline ends. Looked up from germline, CDR1 is KGHSH and CDR2 is LQKENI. CDR3 bases: TGTGCCAGCTCACCATCGGCAGGGTACGAGCAGTACTTC. It translates to CASSPSAGYEQYF.

J is TRBJ2-1 and V is TRBV11-2; no reliable D call. Germline CDR1 SGHAT, CDR2 FQNNGV. The CDR3 runs 12 residues. V was clipped by 3 bases and J by 9 bases, with 9 bases between them. The CDR3 sequence is CASSFSVGEQFF. CDR3 coding DNA: TGTGCCAGCAGCTTTAGTGTTGGTGAGCAGTTCTTC.

The chain combines TRBV28 with TRBJ1-5; D gene ambiguous. CDR1 and CDR2 from the germline V gene are MDHEN and SYDVKM. The CDR3 is made up of 15 amino acids. V lost 7 bases, J lost 2 bases, and 15 bases lay in between. The CDR3: CASTSGRWGNQPQHF. The CDR3 DNA reads as TGTGCCAGCACGTCGGGGAGATGGGGCAATCAGCCCCAGCATTTT.

The chain uses TRBV6-6 and TRBJ1-2; D call uncertain. V gave up 2 bases and J gave up 4 bases, with 11 bases separating them. This CDR3 has 14 amino acids. Germline CDR1 MNHNY, CDR2 SVGAGI (reference sequence). Here the CDR3 reads CASSYRGYGYGYTF. In DNA form, the CDR3 reads TGTGCCAGCAGTTACAGAGGGTACGGCTATGGCTACACCTTC.

The chain joins TRBV12-5 to TRBJ2-1; D possibly corresponds to TRBD2 (6 bases). V was pared by 2 bases and J by 2 bases, with 19 bases between. The CDR3 extends over 18 amino acids. Germline V gene data show CDR1 as LGHNT and CDR2 as FRNRAP. The CDR3 DNA reads TGTGCTAGTGGTTTGAATCTGGAGGGCCGGTGGACCTACAATGAGCAGTTCTTC. It specifies CASGLNLEGRWTYNEQFF.

The CDR3 DNA follows: TGTGCCATCAGTGTGTTGCCTAGCGGGAGCACAGATACGCAGTATTTT. Protein product: CAISVLPSGSTDTQYF. The chain has TRBV10-3 and TRBJ2-3, with 8 bases identical to TRBD2. The CDR3 runs to 16 residues. V shed 4 bases and J 0 bases; nucleotides not matched to a gene: 6. Germline V gene sequence: CDR1 ENHRY, CDR2 SYGVKD.

CDR3 in amino acids: CASRPMEVAGELFF. The CDR3 nucleotides read TGTGCCAGCAGACCGATGGAGGTCGCCGGGGAGCTGTTTTTT. The rearrangement links TRBV27 to TRBJ2-2; possibly TRBD2 for D (5 bases). The germline V gene encodes CDR1 MNHEY and CDR2 SMNVEV (reference sequence). The CDR3 is 14 amino acids. The V and J ends lost 6 bases and 6 bases respectively, with 14 bases between them.

This clone was counted a single time. The CDR3 is CASSKTQGSHNEQFF. In nucleotides, the CDR3 is TGTGCCAGCAGCAAGACACAGGGTTCTCACAATGAGCAGTTCTTC. This rearrangement joins TRBV9 to TRBJ2-1; perhaps TRBD1 as D (6 bases). Germline-derived CDR1 and CDR2 are SGDLS and YYNGEE. The CDR3 is 15 amino acids. Trimming took 4 bases from V and 5 from J, leaving 16 bases between them.

The chain has TRBV6-5 and TRBJ2-5; D is uncertain. CDR3 length: 13 amino acids. V lost 6 bases and J 5 bases, leaving 13 bases between the germline ends. CDR1 MNHEY and CDR2 SVGAGI come from the germline V gene. CDR3 region: CASRSPGRETQYF. In DNA form, the CDR3 reads TGTGCCAGCAGGTCACCGGGTAGGGAGACCCAGTACTTC.

The V call is TRBV27, the J call TRBJ2-5; D gene unclear. Germline CDR1 and CDR2: MNHEY and SMNVEV (reference sequence). Trimming took off 4 bases at V and 4 bases at J, with 4 bases between the two ends. The CDR3 totals 11 residues. The CDR3 region has the DNA TGTGCCAGCAGTTCTGCAGAGACCCAGTACTTC. The encoded protein is CASSSAETQYF.

The DNA for the CDR3 is TGTGCTAGTGGTTTGGGGCCAGTAGAGACCCAGTACTTC. Amino acid sequence: CASGLGPVETQYF. The chain couples TRBV12-5 to TRBJ2-5; no clear D. Germline assignment: CDR1 LGHNT and CDR2 FRNRAP. There are 13 residues in the CDR3. With 1 base removed from V and 4 bases from J, the gap between germline ends came to 7 bases.

This chain uses TRBV29-1 with TRBJ1-2; D call uncertain. This CDR3 has 12 residues. Germline V gene lookup returns CDR1 SQVTM and CDR2 ANQGSEA. The V and J ends lost 6 bases and 0 bases respectively, with 8 bases between them. As DNA, the CDR3 is TGCAGCGTGGGCCCTTCTAACTATGGCTACACCTTC. Translating it yields CSVGPSNYGYTF.